The next 25 T cell receptor beta chains were all read from a single sample in a study of cytomegalovirus exposure and HLA in healthy donors. The PCR was carried out with 60 Vbeta primers and 13 Jbeta primers. Here immunoSEQ multiplex PCR was the method, and the copy in TCRdb shows in-frame clones only, minus some. The table includes about 200,000 clones, approximately 86% detected once. Sequencing was carried out using PBMCs. These receptors all stem from a woman aged 25 to 39 in good health and CMV-seronegative.

The chain is built from TRBV18 and TRBJ1-1; D remains unclear. Trimming cost V 3 bases and J 3 bases, with 8 bases left between them. The CDR3 covers 13 residues. Per the germline V gene, CDR1 is KGHSH and CDR2 is LQKENI. CDR3 DNA sequence: TGTGCCAGCTCACCGGTCGGGGACACTGAAGCTTTCTTT. Its protein is CASSPVGDTEAFF.

This chain links TRBV6-5 with TRBJ2-3, with 10 bases that match TRBD2. With V trimmed by 8 bases and J by 3 bases, 5 bases remained unmatched. CDR1 is MNHEY and CDR2 is SVGAGI in the germline V gene. CDR3 size: 14 residues. CDR3 coding DNA: TGTGCCAGCGCCCAGCGGGGGGGAACAGATACGCAGTATTTT. It codes for CASAQRGGTDTQYF.

V gene TRBV7-9 combines with J gene TRBJ2-1; 11 bases fit TRBD2. J was trimmed by 7 bases and V by 1 base; bases with no gene match: 12. Germline values: CDR1 SEHNR, CDR2 FQNEAQ (reference sequence). The CDR3 is 18 residues long. The CDR3 DNA sequence: TGTGCCAGCAGCTTAGTGCGTCTAGGACTAGCGGGTAAGAATGAGCAGTTCTTC. This gives the protein CASSLVRLGLAGKNEQFF.

The V gene is TRBV6-6, the J gene TRBJ2-3; D may be TRBD2 (7 bases). The CDR3 runs to 16 residues. Germline V gene data show CDR1 as MNHNY and CDR2 as SVGAGI (reference sequence). V was clipped by 7 bases and J by 2 bases, with 19 bases between them. DNA of the CDR3: TGTGCCAGCAAACCGCCGGGGGGACAATTCACAGATACGCAGTATTTT. Protein: CASKPPGGQFTDTQYF.

This chain joins TRBV27 and TRBJ1-4; 9 nucleotides agree with TRBD1. CDR3 length: 20 residues. Trimming removed 5 bases from V and 7 bases from J; junction bases left unmatched: 23. The germline CDR1 and CDR2 sequences are MNHEY and SMNVEV (reference sequence). The CDR3 region has the DNA TGTGCCAGCAGTATCGAACCCGGGACAGGGAAACGTAGATACGGTGAAAAACTGTTTTTT. It translates to CASSIEPGTGKRRYGEKLFF.

This chain links TRBV6-1 with TRBJ1-2; tentatively, D is TRBD1 (6 bases). Trimming shortened V by 6 bases and J by 4 bases, and 9 bases separated the two germline ends. The CDR3 extends over 12 amino acids. Germline V gives CDR1 MNHNS, CDR2 SASEGT. The DNA of the CDR3 is TGTGCCAGCAGGGGGGCCGGCTATGGCTACACCTTC. This codes for CASRGAGYGYTF.

The CDR3 sequence: CASSPPPPGLTGELFF. The CDR3 bases are TGTGCCAGCAGCCCGCCCCCCCCAGGACTCACCGGGGAGCTGTTTTTT. V and J are TRBV7-8 and TRBJ2-2, with D perhaps TRBD2 (5 bases). CDR1 and CDR2 from the germline V gene are SGHVS and FQNEAQ. Trimming removed 5 bases at V and 4 bases at J, with 17 bases between. CDR3 length equals 16 residues.

About this clone itself: The same CDR3 can be traced to other DNA sequences in this sample. The rearrangement joins TRBV27 to TRBJ2-7; possibly TRBD1 for D (5 bases). Germline lookup yields CDR1 MNHEY and CDR2 SMNVEV (reference sequence). CDR3 length: 14 amino acids. Trimming shortened V by 3 bases and J by 2 bases, and 11 bases separated the two germline ends. This chain's CDR3 is CASSLVQGAYEQYF. The CDR3 DNA is TGTGCCAGCAGTTTGGTCCAGGGTGCCTACGAGCAGTACTTC.

This clone turned up a few times. V is TRBV6-5 and J is TRBJ1-4; tentative D call: TRBD1 (5 bases). V was clipped by 2 bases and J by 0 bases, with 7 bases between them. The CDR3 covers 15 residues. From germline, CDR1 is MNHEY and CDR2 SVGAGI. The CDR3 protein is CASSYGAATNEKLFF. The CDR3 nucleotides read TGTGCCAGCAGTTACGGGGCAGCAACTAATGAAAAACTGTTTTTT.

The chain uses TRBV6-5 and TRBJ2-7, with 10 nucleotides matching TRBD2. CDR1 and CDR2 from the germline V gene are MNHEY and SVGAGI. The V gene end was trimmed by 2 bases and the J gene end by 3 bases; junction bases not matched to a gene: 4. The CDR3 covers 15 residues. This chain's CDR3 is CASSYHASGSYEQYF. The DNA for the CDR3 is TGTGCCAGCAGTTACCATGCTAGCGGGAGCTACGAGCAGTACTTC.

The gene calls are TRBV6-5 and TRBJ1-5; D is perhaps TRBD1 (6 bases). V lost 0 bases and J lost 5, with 11 bases in between. Germline V gene lookup returns CDR1 MNHEY and CDR2 SVGAGI. The CDR3 runs 15 residues. DNA for the CDR3: TGTGCCAGCAGTTACTCTTGGGACATCGATCAGCCCCAGCATTTT. As protein: CASSYSWDIDQPQHF.

This clone was observed once. The chain employs TRBV11-2 and TRBJ2-5; 8 nucleotides agree with TRBD2. J gave up 2 bases and V 3 bases, and 5 bases lay outside the gene matches. CDR3 length: 15 amino acids. In germline, CDR1 is SGHAT, CDR2 FQNNGV. CDR3 nucleotide sequence: TGTGCCAGCAGCTTGATCTTAGCGGGGCAAGAGACCCAGTACTTC. Encoded protein: CASSLILAGQETQYF.

The chain carries TRBV10-3 and TRBJ2-7; 7 bases are a match to TRBD2. Trimming at V came to 3 bases and at J to 4 bases, leaving 9 bases not matched to a gene. Germline V gene data show CDR1 as ENHRY and CDR2 as SYGVKD. CDR3 length: 15 residues. The CDR3: CAISDSSGANYEQYF. The CDR3 DNA reads as TGTGCCATCAGTGATTCTAGCGGAGCCAATTACGAGCAGTACTTC.

The rearrangement joins TRBV28 to TRBJ2-6, with D tentatively TRBD1 (6 bases). The V end was cut by 3 bases, the J end by 2 bases, with 8 bases between. Germline CDR1 reads MDHEN; CDR2 reads SYDVKM. The CDR3 contains 15 residues. CDR3 coding DNA: TGTGCCAGCAGTTTTACAGGGACTGGGGCCAACGTCCTGACTTTC. Encoded protein: CASSFTGTGANVLTF.

The rearrangement joins TRBV4-1 to TRBJ2-5; D not resolved. V lost 4 bases to trimming and J lost 2 bases, with 11 bases between them. The V gene's germline CDR1 is MGHRA and CDR2 YSYEKL. The CDR3 is 14 residues long. The CDR3 protein is CASSLAAWQETQYF. CDR3 DNA: TGCGCCAGCAGCCTCGCGGCCTGGCAAGAGACCCAGTACTTC.

The chain employs TRBV7-9 and TRBJ2-7; 11 bases map to TRBD2. CDR3 length equals 15 residues. V dropped 4 bases and J dropped 4; count of bases not matched to a gene: 6. Germline V CDR1 and CDR2: SEHNR, FQNEAQ (reference sequence). CDR3 sequence: CASSSGLAAPYEQYF. As DNA, the CDR3 is TGTGCCAGCAGCTCGGGACTAGCGGCACCTTACGAGCAGTACTTC.

The chain carries TRBV2 and TRBJ1-5; no reliable D call. CDR1 and CDR2 from the germline V gene are SNHLY and FYNNEI. This CDR3 contains 13 residues. With 5 bases removed from V and 9 bases from J, the gap between germline ends came to 14 bases. The CDR3 sequence: CASSFGDDVPQHF. As DNA, the CDR3 is TGTGCCAGCAGTTTCGGGGATGATGTGCCCCAGCATTTT.

The genes are TRBV27 and TRBJ2-1, with 10 bases identical to TRBD2. V lost 10 bases, J lost 12 bases, and 18 bases stayed unmatched. Germline-derived CDR1 and CDR2 are MNHEY and SMNVEV (reference sequence). The length of the CDR3 is 15 residues. The CDR3: CATRPGLAGAYGQFF. DNA for the CDR3: TGTGCCACCCGACCGGGGCTAGCGGGAGCCTATGGGCAGTTCTTC.

The gene calls are TRBV5-6 and TRBJ2-1; TRBD2 aligns across 10 bases. This CDR3 is 16 amino acids long. V was clipped by 1 base and J by 8 bases; unmatched bases: 9. Germline CDR1 is SGHDT and CDR2 is YYEEEE. The CDR3 region is CASSLRLAGVGDEQFF. CDR3 nucleotides: TGTGCCAGCAGCTTGCGGCTAGCGGGAGTGGGTGATGAGCAGTTCTTC.

This chain joins TRBV4-1 and TRBJ2-7; possibly TRBD1 for D (6 bases). V was cut by 0 bases and J by 5 bases, with 8 bases left in between. The CDR3 runs 13 residues. Germline-derived CDR1 and CDR2 are MGHRA and YSYEKL. The CDR3 nucleotides read TGCGCCAGCAGCCAAGATCGGGACAACGAGCAGTACTTC. Its translation is CASSQDRDNEQYF.

CDR3 in DNA: TGTGCCAGCAGATCTTCGACAGGGGGGAACTATGGCTACACCTTC. Translated: CASRSSTGGNYGYTF. V gene TRBV28 combines with J gene TRBJ1-2, with 9 bases aligning to TRBD1. From germline, CDR1 is MDHEN and CDR2 SYDVKM. The CDR3 runs 15 residues. V was clipped by 6 bases and J by 2 bases; unmatched bases: 7.

This rearrangement joins TRBV4-1 to TRBJ2-1; 7 nucleotides align to TRBD1. CDR3 size: 16 residues. The germline V gene has CDR1 MGHRA and CDR2 YSYEKL. The junction had 12 bases not matched to a gene; V was cut back by 3 bases and J by 7 bases. The CDR3 DNA follows: TGCGCCAGCAGCCAGGGCCGAGGGGGCAGACGAAATGAGCAGTTCTTC. As protein: CASSQGRGGRRNEQFF.

The count of this clone is one. The genes are TRBV5-1 and TRBJ2-2; 7 positions agree with TRBD1. The CDR3 totals 18 residues. The germline V gene encodes CDR1 SGHRS and CDR2 YFSETQ. J gave up 1 base and V 3 bases, and 12 bases lay outside the gene matches. The CDR3 DNA reads as TGCGCCAGCAGCTCCCCCGACCTGACAGGGATGAACACCGGGGAGCTGTTTTTT. Residues: CASSSPDLTGMNTGELFF.

The chain employs TRBV5-1 and TRBJ1-1, with 8 bases aligning to TRBD1. The CDR3 has 15 amino acids. V gave up 4 bases and J gave up 5 bases; unmatched junction bases: 10. Germline-derived CDR1 and CDR2 are SGHRS and YFSETQ. The CDR3 spells CASSPRQGRETEAFF. The DNA of the CDR3 is TGCGCCAGCAGCCCTCGACAGGGGAGAGAAACTGAAGCTTTCTTT.

V usage is TRBV7-6 and J usage is TRBJ2-2; 7 bases fit TRBD1. From germline, CDR1 is SGHVS and CDR2 FNYEAQ. Trimming took 5 bases from V and 4 from J; bases not matched to a gene: 7. The CDR3 is made up of 15 amino acids. In DNA, the CDR3 is TGTGCCAGCAGCACCCGCCAGGGGGTCACCGGGGAGCTGTTTTTT. It specifies CASSTRQGVTGELFF.